A selection of T cell receptor beta chains follows, all from one sample in a study of blood T cell repertoires in COVID-19. The table came from immunoSEQ multiplex PCR; TCRdb's copy has only in-frame clones and leaves some out. The table shows about 100,000 clones, with roughly 80% occurring only once. Sequenced sample: peripheral blood. These receptors originate from a man aged 45 to 65 with active or convalescent COVID-19. Each CDR3 is given with its conserved first and last residue. D genes are given only for firm matches. Not all rows give a size; the values are once, few, many and, for expanded clones, a class.

j_call,v_call,clone_size,d_call,cdr3_nt,cdr3_aa
TRBJ2-2,TRBV24-1,NA,TRBD2,TGTGCCACCAGTGACCCGGGACTAGCGGGAGGAGGGAACACCGGGGAGCTGTTTTTT,CATSDPGLAGGGNTGELFF
TRBJ2-7,TRBV18,NA,TRBD1,TGTGCCAGCTCACGGAACCCGGGACAGGGAATTTCCTACGAGCAGTACTTC,CASSRNPGQGISYEQYF
TRBJ1-5,TRBV5-1,NA,NA,TGCGCCAGCAGCTCTATAGGGGGGGATCAGCCCCAGCATTTT,CASSSIGGDQPQHF
TRBJ2-5,TRBV11-2,few,NA,TGTGCCAGCAGCTTAGAGGCTACGGCGGCCCAGTACTTC,CASSLEATAAQYF
TRBJ2-2,TRBV7-2,NA,TRBD2,TGTGCCAGCAGCCTTGGACTAGTGAACACCGGGGAGCTGTTTTTT,CASSLGLVNTGELFF
TRBJ2-2,TRBV11-3,NA,NA,TGTGCCAGCAGCTTAGGAGAGGTAACCGGGGAGCTGTTTTTT,CASSLGEVTGELFF
TRBJ2-5,TRBV10-3,NA,NA,TGTGCCATCAGTGACATGAAGGGGCAAGAGACCCAGTACTTC,CAISDMKGQETQYF
TRBJ1-5,TRBV19,NA,NA,TGTGCCAGTAGTATAGAGGGGGGGTATAGCAATCAGCCCCAGCATTTT,CASSIEGGYSNQPQHF
TRBJ1-4,TRBV3-1/TRBV3-2,few,NA,TGTGCCAGCAGCCAAGGTTGGGCAGGGTGGGTTGAAAAACTGTTTTTT,CASSQGWAGWVEKLFF
TRBJ1-5,TRBV12-5,NA,NA,TGTGCTAGTGGTTTGGGGTGGGAGGGGACCCACAATCAGCCCCAGCATTTT,CASGLGWEGTHNQPQHF
TRBJ2-7,TRBV19,NA,TRBD1,TGTGCCAGTAGGGTCAGGGACAGGGCCTACGAGCAGTACTTC,CASRVRDRAYEQYF
TRBJ1-1,TRBV2,NA,NA,TGTGCCAGCCTGACGGGGGACTGGAACACTGAAGCTTTCTTT,CASLTGDWNTEAFF
TRBJ1-3,TRBV2,NA,NA,TGTGCCAGCAGCGGACAGACTGGAAACACCATATATTTT,CASSGQTGNTIYF
TRBJ2-1,TRBV5-1,NA,NA,TGCGCCAGCAGCTTGTCTTCTCCACGGGACAATGAGCAGTTCTTC,CASSLSSPRDNEQFF
TRBJ1-5,TRBV3-1/TRBV3-2,once,NA,TGTGCCAGCAGCCATAGAGATCAGCCCCAGCATTTT,CASSHRDQPQHF
TRBJ1-2,TRBV5-4,NA,NA,TGTGCCAGCAGCTTCTTCGGACTCGAGGGAGGCTACACCTTC,CASSFFGLEGGYTF
TRBJ1-1,TRBV10-3,NA,NA,TGTGCCATCGGGGGTGGCAGGGAGGGTATGAACACTGAAGCTTTCTTT,CAIGGGREGMNTEAFF
TRBJ1-3,TRBV19,NA,NA,TGTGCCAGTATCAAGGGGGGGGATGGAAACACCATATATTTT,CASIKGGDGNTIYF
TRBJ2-1,TRBV24-1,NA,TRBD2,TGTGCCACCAGTATGAGCGGGAGGGGGGATGAGCAGTTCTTC,CATSMSGRGDEQFF
TRBJ2-2,TRBV6-5,once,NA,TGTGCCAGCAGTTCGCGGGTCCCGGGGGAGCTGTTTTTT,CASSSRVPGELFF
TRBJ1-2,TRBV5-1,NA,NA,TGCGCCAGCAGTTGGGGCGGGGAAGCTAACTATGGCTACACCTTC,CASSWGGEANYGYTF
TRBJ2-5,TRBV6-5,few,TRBD1,TGTGCCAGCGCAAGGGACAGGGAGGAGACCCAGTACTTC,CASARDREETQYF
TRBJ1-1,TRBV25-1,NA,TRBD1,TGTGCCAGCACCGAATTGGGGAAGGGACAGCCAGAAGCTTTCTTT,CASTELGKGQPEAFF
TRBJ2-6,TRBV9,NA,NA,TGTGCCAGCAGCGTAGGGGCGGGGAGCTCTGGGGCCAACGTCCTGACTTTC,CASSVGAGSSGANVLTF
TRBJ1-2,TRBV3-1/TRBV3-2,NA,TRBD1,TGTGCCAGCAGTCTGACAGGGGATGGCTACACCTTC,CASSLTGDGYTF
TRBJ1-2,TRBV5-1,NA,TRBD1,TGCGCCAGCAGCTTGTTCGGGACAGGGACGGGCTATGGCTACACCTTC,CASSLFGTGTGYGYTF
TRBJ2-5,TRBV3-1/TRBV3-2,NA,NA,TGTGCCAGCAGCCAGAGTCAGGGGGGGACCCAGTACTTC,CASSQSQGGTQYF
TRBJ1-2,TRBV5-1,NA,NA,TGCGCCAGCAGCTTGGGAATGTGGCTGGAGAAAAACTATGGCTACACCTTC,CASSLGMWLEKNYGYTF
TRBJ2-7,TRBV5-1,NA,TRBD2,TGCGCCAGCAGCTTGCGGGAGGGTCTAGCGGGAGCCTACGAGCAGTACTTC,CASSLREGLAGAYEQYF
TRBJ2-1,TRBV7-3,few,NA,TGTGCCAGCAGCTTGAGGAGCGAGAATGAGCAGTTCTTC,CASSLRSENEQFF
TRBJ2-1,TRBV24-1,NA,TRBD1,TGTGCCACCAGTGACGCCGGGACAGGGGGAGTTGGTGAGCAGTTCTTC,CATSDAGTGGVGEQFF
TRBJ1-5,TRBV6-5,NA,TRBD1,TGTGCCAGCAGTCCCGGGACAGGGGGCAATCAGCCCCAGCATTTT,CASSPGTGGNQPQHF
TRBJ2-2,TRBV3-1/TRBV3-2,NA,TRBD2,TGTGCCAGCAGCCAAGAAGGGCTAGCGGGAGGTGGCACCGGGGAGCTGTTTTTT,CASSQEGLAGGGTGELFF
TRBJ1-2,TRBV19,once,TRBD1,TGTGCCAGTACCGTGGGACAGGGGGTTAATGGCTACACCTTC,CASTVGQGVNGYTF
TRBJ1-1,TRBV15,NA,TRBD1,TGTGCCACCAGCAACAGGGGGCGGACTGAAGCTTTCTTT,CATSNRGRTEAFF
TRBJ1-2,TRBV10-1,once,NA,TGCGCCAGCAGCCCCGGACGGGATTATGGCTACACCTTC,CASSPGRDYGYTF
TRBJ1-4,TRBV5-1,NA,TRBD1,TGCGCCAGCAGCCGTCGTGACAGGGCGAATGAAAAACTGTTTTTT,CASSRRDRANEKLFF
TRBJ2-7,TRBV29-1,few,TRBD2,TGCAGCGTTGTACTTACTAGCGGTCCATCCTACGAGCAGTACTTC,CSVVLTSGPSYEQYF
TRBJ2-7,TRBV7-6,NA,NA,TGTGCCAGCAGCTTAGAGGGACTCCGGACGTACGAGCAGTACTTC,CASSLEGLRTYEQYF
TRBJ1-2,TRBV30,NA,NA,TGTGCCTGGAGTACCCTTACAGGGAACGCTGGCTACACCTTC,CAWSTLTGNAGYTF